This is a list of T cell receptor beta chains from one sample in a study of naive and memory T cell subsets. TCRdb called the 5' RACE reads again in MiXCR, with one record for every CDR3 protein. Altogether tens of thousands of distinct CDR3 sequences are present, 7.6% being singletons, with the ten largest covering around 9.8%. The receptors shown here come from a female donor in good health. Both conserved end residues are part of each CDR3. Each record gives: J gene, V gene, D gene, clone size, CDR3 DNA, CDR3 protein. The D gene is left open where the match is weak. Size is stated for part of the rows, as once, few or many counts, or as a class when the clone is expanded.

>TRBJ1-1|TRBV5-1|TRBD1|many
TGCGCCAGCAGCCCCACCCCGCCGGGACAGGGGTCGAACACTGAAGCTTTCTTT
CASSPTPPGQGSNTEAFF
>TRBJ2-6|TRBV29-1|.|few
TGCAGCGTTGAAGACCGCCTGACTCCCTTCTCTGGGGCCAACGTCCTGACTTTC
CSVEDRLTPFSGANVLTF
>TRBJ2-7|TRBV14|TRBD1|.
TGTGCCAGCAGCCTTCCGGGCAGGGGGTTAAGATCCTACGAGCAGTACTTC
CASSLPGRGLRSYEQYF
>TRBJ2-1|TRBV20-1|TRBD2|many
TGCAGTGCTCCGCGGACTAGCGGGGCCAATGAGCAGTTCTTC
CSAPRTSGANEQFF
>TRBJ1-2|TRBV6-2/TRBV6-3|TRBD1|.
TGTGCCAGCTTATCCCACGGGACAGACTATGGCTACACCTTC
CASLSHGTDYGYTF
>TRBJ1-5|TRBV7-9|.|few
TGTGCCAGCAGCTTAGACGGGGTCCCTCAGCCCCAGCATTTT
CASSLDGVPQPQHF
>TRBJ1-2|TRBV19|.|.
TGTGCCAGTAGTCTCATATCTCCCGGGACCCTCGATGGCTACACCTTC
CASSLISPGTLDGYTF
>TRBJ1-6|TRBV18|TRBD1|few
TGTGCCAGCTCACCGAGGAACAGGACAGGCCCGAATTCACCCCTCCACTTT
CASSPRNRTGPNSPLHF
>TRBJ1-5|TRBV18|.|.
TGTGCCAGCTCACCATCGGAGGGACAGCCCCAGCATTTT
CASSPSEGQPQHF
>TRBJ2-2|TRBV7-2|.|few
TGTGCCAGCAGCTTGTCAGGGAACACCGGGGAGCTGTTTTTT
CASSLSGNTGELFF
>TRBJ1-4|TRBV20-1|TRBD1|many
TGCAGTGCTAGAGAAAGGACAGGCGATTTTTTTGAAAAACTGTTTTTT
CSARERTGDFFEKLFF
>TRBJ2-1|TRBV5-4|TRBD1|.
TGTGCCAGCAGCGGAAGGGGACAGGGAGGTGAGCAGTTCTTC
CASSGRGQGGEQFF
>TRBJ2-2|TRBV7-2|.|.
TGTGCCAGCAGCATAAACAGGGAGGCCGGGGAGCTGTTTTTT
CASSINREAGELFF
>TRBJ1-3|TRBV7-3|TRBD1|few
TGTGCCAGCAGCCCGGACAGGGCGAACACCATATATTTT
CASSPDRANTIYF
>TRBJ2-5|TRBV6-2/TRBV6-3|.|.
TGTGCCAGCAGACCGACTAGTTCCCAAGAGACCCAGTACTTC
CASRPTSSQETQYF
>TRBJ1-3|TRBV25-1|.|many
TGTGCCAGCAGTGAACTAAGGGTGACCGGAAACACCATATATTTT
CASSELRVTGNTIYF
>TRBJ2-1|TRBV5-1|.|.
TGCACCAGCAGCCCCTCACTAGAGCAGTTCTTC
CTSSPSLEQFF
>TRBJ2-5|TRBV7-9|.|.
TGTGCCAGCAGCTTAGTCCAAGAAGGACAAGAGACCCAGTACTTC
CASSLVQEGQETQYF
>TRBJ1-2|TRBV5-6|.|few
TGTGCCAGCAGTTGTGACTATGGCGACACCTTC
CASSCDYGDTF
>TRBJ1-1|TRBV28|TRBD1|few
TGTGCCAGCAGTATACGGACAGGGGGCACTGAAGCTTTCTTT
CASSIRTGGTEAFF
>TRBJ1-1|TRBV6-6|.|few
TGTGCCAGCAGTAGACAACCCGGCGGGACTGAAGCTTTCTTT
CASSRQPGGTEAFF
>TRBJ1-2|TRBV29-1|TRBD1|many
TGCAGCGCCGGACAGGGGGCGAACTATGGCTACACCTTC
CSAGQGANYGYTF
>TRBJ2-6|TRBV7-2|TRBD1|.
TGTGCCAGCAACAGGGGGCACAGACCAAACGTCTCTGGAAGGGCCAACGTCCTGACTTTC
CASNRGHRPNVSGRANVLTF
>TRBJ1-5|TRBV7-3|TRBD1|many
TGTGCCAGCAGCTTAAGTCCGACAGGGAACTTTCAGCCCCAGCATTTT
CASSLSPTGNFQPQHF
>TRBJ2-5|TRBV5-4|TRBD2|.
TGTGCCAGCAGCTTGGGCAATAGCGGGCTACAGGCCGGGACCCAGTACTTC
CASSLGNSGLQAGTQYF
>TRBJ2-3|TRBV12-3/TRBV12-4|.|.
TGTGCCAGCAGTTGGATGGGCGGATACACAGATACGCAGTATTTT
CASSWMGGYTDTQYF
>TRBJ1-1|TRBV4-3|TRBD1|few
TGCGCCAGCAGCCAAGTGGGGACAGAGAACACTGAAGCTTTCTTT
CASSQVGTENTEAFF
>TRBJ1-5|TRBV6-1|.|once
TGTGCCAGCAGAGAGGCTGGGGCGGGCAATCAGCCCCAGCATTTT
CASREAGAGNQPQHF
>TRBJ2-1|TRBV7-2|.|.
TGTGCCAGCAGCTTAGAGACGGGGAGGTCGTACAATGAGCAGTTCTTC
CASSLETGRSYNEQFF
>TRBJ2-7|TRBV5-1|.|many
TGCGCCAGCAGCTTGGAGGCTTCTGGGGGGATATCTTCCTACGAGCAGTACTTC
CASSLEASGGISSYEQYF
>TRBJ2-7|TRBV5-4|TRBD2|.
TGTGCCAGTCACTCGGGGGGCTCCTACGAGCAGTACTTC
CASHSGGSYEQYF
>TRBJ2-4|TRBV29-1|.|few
TGCAGCGTTGCAAGGGGTTTAGCCAAAAACATTCAGTACTTC
CSVARGLAKNIQYF
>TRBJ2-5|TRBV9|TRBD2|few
TGTGCCAGCAGCGTAGGGGAGACTAGCGGGGGGGAGACCCAGTACTTC
CASSVGETSGGETQYF
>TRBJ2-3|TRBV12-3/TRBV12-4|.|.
TGTGCCAGCAGTTTCCGTCCCGATACGCAGTATTTT
CASSFRPDTQYF
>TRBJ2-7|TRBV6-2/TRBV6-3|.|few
TGTGCCAGCAGAAACCAGGCCTACGAGCAGTACTTC
CASRNQAYEQYF
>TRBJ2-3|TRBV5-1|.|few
TGCGCCAGCATGGAGGACCCGTTTCTCTTCACGCAGTATTTT
CASMEDPFLFTQYF
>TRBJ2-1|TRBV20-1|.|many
TGCAGTGCCTACAACCGCGCCGATGAGCAGTTCTTC
CSAYNRADEQFF
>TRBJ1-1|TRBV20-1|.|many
TGCAGTGCACCGCCCATAGGCGTCGGACGGGCTTCGACTGAAGCTTTCTTT
CSAPPIGVGRASTEAFF
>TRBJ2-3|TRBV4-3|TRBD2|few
TGCGCCAGCAGCCAACTTAGCGGGGGGGGCACAGATACGCAGTATTTT
CASSQLSGGGTDTQYF
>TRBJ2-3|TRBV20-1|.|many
TGCAGTGCCATCCGACCCCTCGGCAACACAGATACGCAGTATTTT
CSAIRPLGNTDTQYF
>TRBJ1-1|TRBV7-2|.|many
TGTGCCAGCAGCTTAAGGGCATTCACTGAAGCTTTCTTT
CASSLRAFTEAFF
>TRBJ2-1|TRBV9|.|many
TGTGCCAGCAGCCCCGGCGGCGGGGTAGGAAATGAGCAGTTCTTC
CASSPGGGVGNEQFF
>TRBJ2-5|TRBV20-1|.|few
TGCAGTGCCACCCACAGGGAGAAAAGGGAGACCCAGTACTTC
CSATHREKRETQYF
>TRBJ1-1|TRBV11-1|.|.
TGTGCCAGCACCCCGAAGGAAGGGATTTTGAACACTGAAGCTTTCTTT
CASTPKEGILNTEAFF
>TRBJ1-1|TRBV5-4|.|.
TGTGCCAGCAGATCTCAGGAGACGGCGGCTTTCTTT
CASRSQETAAFF
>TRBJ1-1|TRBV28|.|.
TGTGCCAGCACAGTCACAGGAGAGAACACTGAAGCTTTCTTT
CASTVTGENTEAFF
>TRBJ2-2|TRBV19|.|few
TGTGCCAGTAGTACCGGGGTAGGGAACACCGGGGAGCTGTTTTTT
CASSTGVGNTGELFF
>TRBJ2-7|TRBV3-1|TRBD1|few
TGTGCCAGCAGCCAAAGTGACAGGGGACGATGGGAGCAGTACTTC
CASSQSDRGRWEQYF
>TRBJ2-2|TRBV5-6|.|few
TGTGCCAGCAGCTTGGAGGGACTCACCGGGGAGCTGTTTTTT
CASSLEGLTGELFF
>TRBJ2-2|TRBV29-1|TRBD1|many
TGCAGCGCTATCACAGGGGCCGATGGCGGGGAGCTGTTTTTT
CSAITGADGGELFF
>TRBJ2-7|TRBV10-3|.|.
TGTGCCATCAGCTACGGGGGCGAGTCCTACGAGCAGTACTTC
CAISYGGESYEQYF
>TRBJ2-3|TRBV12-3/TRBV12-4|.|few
TGTGCCAGCAGGCCGTCGGGCAGAACAAGCACAGATACGCAGTATTTT
CASRPSGRTSTDTQYF
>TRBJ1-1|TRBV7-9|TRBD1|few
TGTGCCAGCAGCTTATTCCTGACAGGGGTCGGCACTGAAGCTTTCTTT
CASSLFLTGVGTEAFF